This T cell receptor beta chain originates from a study of CD8 T cells in ankylosing spondylitis. This clonotype was counted at least ten times. V lost 1 base and J lost 1, with 10 bases in between. CDR1 is MNHNS, CDR2 SASEGT, per germline. This CDR3 comprises 15 residues. TCRdb passed the 5' RACE reads through MiXCR, listing each CDR3 protein once. The sample lists 250,000 or so distinct CDR3 sequences; around a tenth were seen once. The sequence was obtained from a male donor with ankylosing spondylitis or in good health (not recorded which). V gene TRBV6-1 combines with J gene TRBJ2-5; D not resolved. The sequencing sample was made of blood, either unsorted or a sorted T cell fraction (not recorded which). The CDR3 is CASSEGSLTQETQYF. As DNA, the CDR3 is TGTGCCAGCAGTGAAGGGTCCCTGACCCAAGAGACCCAGTACTTC.